Ten or more counts support the clone carrying this T cell receptor (beta chain). The CDR3 extends over 15 amino acids. V lost 2 bases and J lost 0, with 11 bases in between. Germline loops: CDR1 MNHGY, CDR2 SAAAGT. The data stem from a study of human T cells and chemical hapten exposure. This sample's time point: pre-sensitization, week 0. Treatment: therapeutic diphenylcyclopropenone sensitization with weekly scalp DPC. The starting material, unfractionated whole blood, was used for total RNA extraction. MiXCR, applied by TCRdb to the RACE reads, yields one record per CDR3 protein. Here the sample spans tens of thousands of distinct CDR3 sequences, more than 9% being singletons.

The starting material was whole blood, obtained in connection with sensitization to the hapten diphenylcyclopropenone (DPC). The V gene is TRBV6-8, the J gene TRBJ2-7; weak D call: TRBD2 (6 bases). This receptor was taken from a woman aged 25 to 39 with alopecia areata. Some clones in this sample may be carry-over from other donors' samples. This CDR3 is CASSYATRNSYEQYF. The CDR3, as DNA: TGTGCCAGCAGTTACGCGACTAGGAACTCCTACGAGCAGTACTTC.